The sequence of this T cell receptor beta chain was determined in a study of blood T cells in healthy people across ages. Germline CDR1 is MGHDK and CDR2 is SYGVNS. The CDR3 is 13 residues long. Trimming removed 4 bases from V and 9 bases from J, with 13 bases in between. The authors ran a second PCR of roughly 6 to 12 cycles using a sample-barcoded 5' primer and a J-beta primer mix. MiXCR, run by TCRdb on the 5' RACE reads, gives a single entry per CDR3 protein. The profile shows some 1.1 million distinct CDR3 sequences, 35% to 40% of them singletons. The clonotype was recovered from a man between 18 and 35 years old in good health. V is TRBV25-1 and J is TRBJ1-5, with D possibly being TRBD1 (6 bases). Material for sequencing was blood. Here the CDR3 reads CASSGGGVRPQHF. CDR3 in DNA: TGTGCCAGCAGTGGAGGGGGGGTAAGGCCCCAGCATTTT. Together with reference TRBV25-1 and TRBJ1-5, the CDR3 gives the full variable domain: EADIYQTPRYLVIGTGKKITLECSQTMGHDKMYWYQQDPGMELHLIHYSYGVNSTEKGDLSSESTVSRIRTEHFPLTLESARPSHTSQYLCASSGGGVRPQHFGDGTRLSIL.